These T cell receptor beta chains were read from a single sample in a study of T cell repertoires in cytomegalovirus infection. Using its own MiXCR run on the reads, TCRdb lists one record per CDR3 protein. The profile shows 300,000 to 400,000 distinct CDR3 sequences, approximately 9.5% of them singletons. Material: PBMCs. These receptors were taken from a human donor in good health (CMV status not recorded). Some clones in this sample may be carry-over from other donors' samples. CDR3s include the opening cysteine and the closing phenylalanine or tryptophan. The D gene is left open where the match is weak. Clone size is not always given. Where it is, it says once, few, many or a class for expanded clones.

D gene | J gene | V gene | clone size | CDR3 protein | CDR3 DNA
TRBD2 | TRBJ2-7 | TRBV20-1 | - | CSARRGLAPSYEQYF | TGCAGTGCTAGAAGAGGACTAGCGCCTTCCTACGAGCAGTACTTC
- | TRBJ2-7 | TRBV19 | few | CASSSGFPLYF | TGTGCCAGTAGTTCGGGGTTTCCCTTGTACTTC
TRBD1 | TRBJ1-4 | TRBV7-3 | few | CASSQNTGTGNEKLFF | TGTGCCAGCAGCCAGAACACCGGGACAGGGAATGAAAAACTGTTTTTT
TRBD1 | TRBJ1-1 | TRBV12-3/TRBV12-4 | many | CASSLQGASAEAFF | TGTGCCAGCAGTTTACAGGGGGCGAGCGCTGAAGCTTTCTTT
- | TRBJ1-2 | TRBV11-2 | - | CASSLPWRSGQRSYGYTF | TGTGCCAGCAGCTTGCCTTGGAGGTCCGGACAGAGGTCTTATGGCTACACCTTC
TRBD2 | TRBJ2-1 | TRBV25-1 | - | CASSVHGGRGSEQFF | TGTGCCAGCAGTGTCCACGGCGGGAGGGGTAGTGAGCAGTTCTTC
TRBD2 | TRBJ2-5 | TRBV7-2 | - | CASSSGLGETQYF | TGTGCCAGCAGCTCGGGACTAGGAGAGACCCAGTACTTC
TRBD2 | TRBJ2-3 | TRBV7-2 | - | CASSTWGGYTDTQYF | TGTGCCAGCAGCACTTGGGGGGGTTACACAGATACGCAGTATTTT
- | TRBJ2-7 | TRBV6-1 | - | CASSENPGASWSEQYF | TGTGCCAGCAGTGAAAACCCGGGAGCGTCATGGAGCGAGCAGTACTTC
TRBD1 | TRBJ2-6 | TRBV7-2 | - | CASSFTGAGANVLTF | TGTGCCAGCAGTTTTACAGGGGCTGGGGCCAACGTCCTGACTTTC
- | TRBJ2-1 | TRBV6-1 | - | CASSQRQGGTYNEQFF | TGTGCCAGCAGTCAACGTCAGGGTGGTACCTACAATGAGCAGTTCTTC
- | TRBJ1-3 | TRBV11-2 | few | CASSFTGGTAGNTIYF | TGTGCCAGCAGCTTTACCGGGGGTACCGCTGGAAACACCATATATTTT
- | TRBJ1-3 | TRBV4-2 | many | CASSQIGISAVNTIYF | TGTGCCAGCAGCCAAATCGGGATTTCTGCTGTCAACACCATATATTTT
- | TRBJ2-3 | TRBV7-9 | - | CASSLTTLGTDTQYF | TGTGCCAGCAGCTTGACAACCCTAGGAACAGATACGCAGTATTTT
- | TRBJ1-1 | TRBV12-3/TRBV12-4 | - | CASSLKGDRVEAFF | TGTGCCAGCAGTTTAAAAGGGGACCGCGTTGAAGCTTTCTTT
TRBD2 | TRBJ2-1 | TRBV12-3/TRBV12-4 | many | CASSFRASGGKLPFF | TGTGCCAGCAGTTTTCGGGCTAGCGGGGGCAAACTGCCGTTCTTC
TRBD2 | TRBJ2-1 | TRBV6-2/TRBV6-3 | - | CASSYVTGLSHNEQFF | TGTGCCAGCAGTTACGTAACGGGACTATCCCACAATGAGCAGTTCTTC
- | TRBJ2-5 | TRBV5-1 | - | CASSLPYRQVFQETQYF | TGCGCCAGCAGCTTGCCCTACAGACAGGTCTTTCAAGAGACCCAGTACTTC
- | TRBJ1-5 | TRBV7-9 | many | CASSPPGIPGDQPQHF | TGTGCCAGCAGCCCCCCCGGGATCCCGGGAGATCAGCCCCAGCATTTT
TRBD2 | TRBJ2-5 | TRBV19 | few | CASSIRTSGETQYF | TGTGCCAGTAGTATACGCACTAGCGGAGAGACCCAGTACTTC
- | TRBJ2-7 | TRBV6-1 | - | CASIERASFYEQYF | TGTGCCAGCATAGAGAGGGCTTCCTTCTACGAGCAGTACTTC
TRBD1 | TRBJ2-1 | TRBV18 | many | CASSNYGTDYNEQFF | TGTGCCAGCTCAAACTACGGGACAGATTACAATGAGCAGTTCTTC
- | TRBJ2-7 | TRBV28 | few | CASSSGTPAYEQYF | TGTGCCAGCAGTTCCGGGACACCAGCCTACGAGCAGTACTTC
- | TRBJ2-6 | TRBV2 | - | CARGTVRSGANVLTF | TGTGCCCGCGGGACGGTGAGATCTGGGGCCAACGTCCTGACTTTC
- | TRBJ2-7 | TRBV7-8 | many | CASSLISSAVASYEQYF | TGTGCCAGCAGCTTAATCTCCTCGGCGGTTGCTTCCTACGAGCAGTACTTC
- | TRBJ2-1 | TRBV7-6 | many | CASSPGGSEQFF | TGTGCCAGCAGCCCTGGAGGGAGTGAGCAGTTCTTC
- | TRBJ2-1 | TRBV5-1 | few | CASSLGLDRDEQFF | TGCGCCAGCAGCTTGGGGCTAGACCGGGATGAGCAGTTCTTC
- | TRBJ2-3 | TRBV20-1 | - | CSAIGRTDTQYF | TGCAGTGCTATTGGCCGCACAGATACGCAGTATTTT
- | TRBJ1-1 | TRBV6-8 | few | CASKKGRGNTEAFF | TGTGCCAGCAAAAAAGGGAGGGGGAACACTGAAGCTTTCTTT
TRBD2 | TRBJ2-1 | TRBV28 | many | CASSLFTSGSIYNEQFF | TGTGCCAGCAGTTTATTTACTAGCGGGAGTATCTACAATGAGCAGTTCTTC
TRBD2 | TRBJ2-1 | TRBV10-3 | many | CAISETSGDSYNEQFF | TGTGCCATCAGTGAGACTAGCGGGGACTCCTACAATGAGCAGTTCTTC
TRBD2 | TRBJ2-3 | TRBV28 | many | CASSLSAGGPEDTQYF | TGTGCCAGCAGTTTATCAGCGGGAGGGCCCGAAGATACGCAGTATTTT
- | TRBJ1-1 | TRBV7-2 | many | CASSPGSLNTEAFF | TGTGCCAGCAGCCCCGGCAGTCTGAACACTGAAGCTTTCTTT
TRBD1 | TRBJ2-7 | TRBV7-9 | - | CASSRKGQITYEQYF | TGTGCCAGCAGCAGGAAGGGACAGATAACCTACGAGCAGTACTTC
TRBD2 | TRBJ2-3 | TRBV7-2 | many | CASREAASGGTDTQYF | TGTGCCAGCAGAGAGGCGGCTAGCGGGGGCACAGATACGCAGTATTTT
- | TRBJ1-4 | TRBV15 | few | CATSGSWTANEKLFF | TGTGCCACCAGCGGAAGCTGGACAGCTAATGAAAAACTGTTTTTT
TRBD2 | TRBJ2-1 | TRBV7-2 | few | CASSLRGGGSYNEQFF | TGTGCCAGCAGCTTACGTGGGGGGGGTTCCTACAATGAGCAGTTCTTC
- | TRBJ1-6 | TRBV12-3/TRBV12-4 | few | CASSLGDTYNSPLHF | TGTGCCAGCAGTTTGGGGGACACCTATAATTCACCCCTCCACTTT
- | TRBJ2-7 | TRBV20-1 | - | CSAREGRFFSSYEQYF | TGCAGTGCTAGAGAGGGCAGGTTTTTTAGCTCCTACGAGCAGTACTTC
- | TRBJ2-6 | TRBV6-6 | - | CASSYAGILTSGANVLTF | TGTGCCAGCAGTTACGCGGGTATACTAACCTCTGGGGCCAACGTCCTGACTTTC
TRBD2 | TRBJ2-1 | TRBV28 | many | CASLGLAGGYNEQFF | TGTGCCTCCCTGGGACTAGCGGGGGGATACAATGAGCAGTTCTTC
TRBD2 | TRBJ2-7 | TRBV5-1 | many | CASRVGGNSYEQYF | TGCGCCAGCAGGGTCGGGGGGAACTCCTACGAGCAGTACTTC
- | TRBJ2-1 | TRBV6-8 | - | CASRLADSSYNEQFF | TGTGCCAGCAGATTAGCGGATAGCTCCTACAATGAGCAGTTCTTC
- | TRBJ2-1 | TRBV7-2 | many | CASSFKGSNEQFF | TGTGCCAGCAGCTTTAAGGGTTCGAATGAGCAGTTCTTC
- | TRBJ2-1 | TRBV12-3/TRBV12-4 | few | CASSLLAEQFF | TGTGCCAGCAGTTTGTTAGCGGAGCAGTTCTTC
- | TRBJ2-7 | TRBV11-1 | - | CASSLDTPTYEQYF | TGTGCCAGCAGCCTGGACACGCCGACCTACGAGCAGTACTTC
- | TRBJ2-1 | TRBV5-5 | - | CASSPDSYLINEQFF | TGTGCCAGCAGCCCGGACAGCTACCTTATCAATGAGCAGTTCTTC
- | TRBJ2-7 | TRBV6-5 | - | CASSSLTVSYEQYF | TGTGCCAGCAGTTCCCTGACCGTGTCCTACGAGCAGTACTTC
TRBD1 | TRBJ1-5 | TRBV7-2 | many | CASSTETGRNQPQHF | TGTGCCAGCAGCACAGAGACAGGGCGCAATCAGCCCCAGCATTTT
- | TRBJ1-5 | TRBV28 | many | CASSPETGISKPQHF | TGTGCCAGCAGCCCAGAAACAGGGATAAGTAAGCCCCAGCATTTT
TRBD1 | TRBJ2-1 | TRBV6-1 | many | CASDRDTYNEQFF | TGTGCCAGTGACAGGGATACCTACAATGAGCAGTTCTTC
TRBD1 | TRBJ2-5 | TRBV20-1 | few | CSAADRGGEETQYF | TGCAGTGCTGCGGACAGGGGTGGCGAAGAGACCCAGTACTTC
TRBD2 | TRBJ2-2 | TRBV11-2 | few | CASSATSGSTGELFF | TGTGCCAGCAGCGCGACTAGCGGGAGTACCGGGGAGCTGTTTTTT
TRBD2 | TRBJ2-7 | TRBV12-3/TRBV12-4 | few | CASSLRAGGPYEQYF | TGTGCCAGCAGTTTGAGGGCGGGGGGGCCCTACGAGCAGTACTTC
- | TRBJ1-5 | TRBV20-1 | few | CSARGTRQGSNQPQHF | TGCAGTGCTAGAGGAACTCGCCAGGGTAGCAATCAGCCCCAGCATTTT
TRBD1 | TRBJ2-6 | TRBV7-6 | many | CASSLSRDRAGANVLTF | TGTGCCAGCAGCTTAAGCCGGGACAGGGCTGGGGCCAACGTCCTGACTTTC
TRBD1 | TRBJ1-4 | TRBV15 | - | CATSLPGTGSEKLFF | TGTGCCACCAGCCTTCCCGGGACAGGGAGTGAAAAACTGTTTTTT
TRBD1 | TRBJ2-5 | TRBV7-2 | many | CASSQGDRGGEETQYF | TGTGCCAGCAGCCAAGGGGACAGGGGGGGGGAAGAGACCCAGTACTTC
TRBD2 | TRBJ2-1 | TRBV4-3 | - | CASSPQTSGSYNEQFF | TGCGCCAGCAGCCCCCAGACTAGCGGGAGCTACAATGAGCAGTTCTTC
- | TRBJ2-1 | TRBV7-9 | many | CASSLVSSGGFNEQFF | TGTGCCAGCAGCTTAGTTAGCAGCGGAGGTTTCAATGAGCAGTTCTTC